The 19 T cell receptor beta chains below all came from one sample that was sequenced in a study of T cell repertoires in cytomegalovirus infection. What these receptors recognize is not known. Via MiXCR, TCRdb re-called the reads, giving one row per CDR3 protein. The sample has about 740,000 distinct CDR3 sequences; around 31% are singletons. The sample in question was cultured PBMCs, obtained from culture after CMV antigen stimulation. Source of these receptors: a human donor in good health (CMV status not recorded). Some clones in this sample may be carry-over from other donors' samples.

The V and J genes are TRBV10-1 and TRBJ2-3, with D possibly being TRBD1 (5 bases). The V and J ends lost 6 bases and 5 bases respectively, with 18 bases between them. The CDR3 consists of 15 residues. Germline V gene lookup returns CDR1 WNHNN and CDR2 SYGVQD (reference sequence). The CDR3 DNA follows: TGCGCCAGCAGCGAGCGTTTAGTAGGGGTAGATACGCAGTATTTT. Protein: CASSERLVGVDTQYF.

This clonotype was observed at least ten times. V and J are TRBV7-2 and TRBJ1-3, with D maybe TRBD1 (5 bases). V dropped 0 bases and J dropped 4 bases, with 7 bases sitting between them. Per the germline V gene, CDR1 is SGHTA and CDR2 is FQGNSA. CDR3 length equals 14 residues. CDR3 sequence: CASSLAGDGNTIYF. CDR3 DNA: TGTGCCAGCAGCTTAGCGGGGGACGGAAACACCATATATTTT.

V and J are TRBV20-1 and TRBJ2-3; 9 nucleotides align to TRBD2. Trimming cost V 1 base and J 5 bases; bases outside gene matches: 4. The CDR3 has 14 residues. Germline-derived CDR1 and CDR2 are DFQATT and SNEGSKA (reference sequence). CDR3 DNA: TGCAGTGCTAGAGCGGGACTAGCAATAGATACGCAGTATTTT. Translation gives CSARAGLAIDTQYF.

A few counts support this clonotype. The rearrangement uses TRBV7-9 and TRBJ2-4; a weak D match, TRBD2 (6 bases). The CDR3 consists of 14 residues. V lost 5 bases and J lost 5, with 13 bases in between. Germline CDR1 SEHNR, CDR2 FQNEAQ (reference sequence). The CDR3 spells CASSAHGGQNIQYF. As DNA, the CDR3 is TGTGCCAGCAGCGCCCACGGGGGACAAAACATTCAGTACTTC.

This rearrangement joins TRBV19 to TRBJ2-7; D could derive from TRBD1 or TRBD2 (5 bases each). Per germline, CDR1 LNHDA and CDR2 SQIVND (reference sequence). There are 15 residues in the CDR3. V lost 10 bases and J 4 bases, leaving 23 bases between the germline ends. The CDR3, as DNA: TGTGCCACCTTTCGGACACTAGATAGTAGATACGAGCAGTACTTC. Its translation: CATFRTLDSRYEQYF.

V gene TRBV20-1 combines with J gene TRBJ2-5; 9 bases are shared with TRBD2. The V and J ends lost 0 bases and 2 bases, in that order; junction bases with no gene match: 10. Germline CDR1 DFQATT, CDR2 SNEGSKA (reference sequence). The CDR3 is 17 residues long. This CDR3 is CSAREGGRGGIQETQYF. DNA for the CDR3: TGCAGTGCTAGAGAAGGGGGGCGGGGGGGAATTCAAGAGACCCAGTACTTC.

This clonotype has a count of ten or more. V is TRBV12-3 or TRBV12-4 and J is TRBJ2-3; D may be TRBD1 (5 bases). The CDR3 spans 13 residues. The V gene lost 6 bases and the J gene lost 1 base, with 8 bases spanning the gap. The CDR3 loop is CASSLQGTDTQYF. CDR3 sequence (DNA): TGTGCCAGCAGCTTACAGGGCACAGATACGCAGTATTTT.

This clonotype was detected a few times. The V gene is TRBV6-1, the J gene TRBJ2-7; possible D gene TRBD2, 6 bases. Trimming took off 8 bases at V and 5 bases at J, with 16 bases between the two ends. Germline loops: CDR1 MNHNS, CDR2 SASEGT. This CDR3 is built from 13 residues. The CDR3 is CASGSTSTHEQYF. DNA of the CDR3: TGTGCCAGCGGATCCACTAGCACCCACGAGCAGTACTTC.

The chain links TRBV23-1 to TRBJ1-4; perhaps TRBD1 as D (5 bases). TRBV23-1 carries the ORF label, with uncertain function. V lost 3 bases and J lost 6, with 14 bases in between. The CDR3 totals 15 residues. This CDR3 is CASSQPGGPHEKLFF. DNA of the CDR3: TGCGCCAGCAGTCAGCCCGGGGGACCCCATGAAAAACTGTTTTTT.

The V gene is TRBV7-2, the J gene TRBJ2-7; no clear D gene. Germline V lookup: CDR1 SGHTA, CDR2 FQGNSA. V lost 1 base and J 3 bases, leaving 7 bases between the germline ends. The CDR3 sequence is 13 residues long. The CDR3 DNA reads TGTGCCAGCAGCTTAGGGTTTGACTACGAGCAGTACTTC. It is translated as CASSLGFDYEQYF.

There are a few counts of this clonotype. The chain links TRBV19 to TRBJ1-3; 7 positions agree with TRBD1. Germline loops: CDR1 LNHDA, CDR2 SQIVND (reference sequence). The CDR3 loop spans 13 amino acids. V was pared by 7 bases and J by 3 bases, with 3 bases of the junction left unmatched. The CDR3: CASKRQGGNTIYF. CDR3 sequence (DNA): TGTGCCAGTAAGCGACAGGGTGGAAACACCATATATTTT.

The rearrangement uses TRBV19 and TRBJ2-1, with TRBD1 as a possible D gene (5 bases). V was pared by 3 bases and J by 8 bases, with 17 bases between. The germline gives CDR1 LNHDA, CDR2 SQIVND (reference sequence). CDR3 length equals 15 residues. The CDR3 DNA sequence: TGTGCCAGTAGTATGGGGCTTGGCAGTTTCCATGAGCAGTTCTTC. This encodes CASSMGLGSFHEQFF. The full variable domain, in which reference TRBV19 and TRBJ2-1 provide the parts outside the CDR3, is DGGITQSPKYLFRKEGQNVTLSCEQNLNHDAMYWYRQDPGQGLRLIYYSQIVNDFQKGDIAEGYSVSREKKESFPLTVTSAQKNPTAFYLCASSMGLGSFHEQFFGPGTRLTVL.

Only a few counts were recorded for this clonotype. The rearrangement links TRBV27 to TRBJ1-2; no clear D gene. This CDR3 region has 15 residues. Germline V CDR1 and CDR2: MNHEY, SMNVEV (reference sequence). V dropped 3 bases and J dropped 4 bases, with 15 bases sitting between them. CDR3 sequence: CASSLVGSSVYGYTF. The CDR3 coding sequence is TGTGCCAGCAGTTTGGTGGGGAGTTCTGTCTATGGCTACACCTTC.

This rearrangement joins TRBV2 to TRBJ1-2, with 8 bases aligning to TRBD1. V shed 3 bases and J 7 bases; nucleotides not matched to a gene: 4. Germline CDR1 and CDR2: SNHLY and FYNNEI. The CDR3 extends over 13 amino acids. The CDR3 sequence is CASSDRGRGGYTF. The DNA for the CDR3 is TGTGCCAGCAGTGACAGGGGGCGGGGTGGCTACACCTTC.

The chain has TRBV13 and TRBJ2-5; D gene uncertain. Germline V gene sequence: CDR1 PRHDT, CDR2 FYEKMQ (reference sequence). Trimming removed 1 base from V and 5 bases from J, with 11 bases in between. This CDR3 comprises 14 residues. The CDR3 reads CASSLERRLETQYF. The CDR3 region has the DNA TGTGCCAGCAGCTTAGAACGGCGCCTTGAGACCCAGTACTTC.

V and J are TRBV11-2 and TRBJ1-5; D perhaps matches TRBD1 (6 bases). The CDR3 has 15 amino acids. CDR1 and CDR2 from the germline V gene are SGHAT and FQNNGV. V lost 5 bases and J lost 6, with 17 bases in between. The DNA for the CDR3 is TGTGCCAGCAGCAGTATACAGGGAACCAGTCAGCCCCAGCATTTT. It translates to CASSSIQGTSQPQHF.

CDR3 residues: CSASLRSEAFF. The CDR3 nucleotides are TGCAGTGCTTCCCTCAGGAGTGAAGCTTTCTTT. This chain joins TRBV20-1 and TRBJ1-1, with D uncertain. Per the germline V gene, CDR1 is DFQATT and CDR2 is SNEGSKA (reference sequence). The CDR3 is 11 residues long. V was trimmed by 5 bases and J by 7 bases, leaving 11 bases between them.

The chain recombines TRBV27 with TRBJ1-3; D is unresolved. Trimming removed 4 bases at V and 4 bases at J, with 8 bases between. CDR1 is MNHEY and CDR2 is SMNVEV in the germline V gene (reference sequence). The CDR3 runs to 13 residues. CDR3: CASSSAEGNTIYF. In nucleotides, the CDR3 is TGTGCCAGCAGTTCGGCGGAAGGAAACACCATATATTTT.

J is TRBJ2-3 and V is TRBV15; 11 bases match TRBD2. Germline CDR1 reads LNHNV; CDR2 reads YYDKDF (reference sequence). The V segment lost 4 bases and the J segment 6 bases; nucleotides outside the gene matches: 12. The CDR3 spans 17 residues. The CDR3 coding sequence is TGTGCCACCAGCAAAACTTATAGCGGGAGGGCCGGGGATACGCAGTATTTT. This codes for CATSKTYSGRAGDTQYF.